This T cell receptor (beta chain) was recorded in a study of blood T cell repertoires in COVID-19. Per the original methods: Reference gene primer amplification gave nucleated cell count estimates. The method was immunoSEQ multiplex PCR; TCRdb's version includes in-frame clones alone and lacks a portion of them. V and J calls and clone size are given by that table; D and trimming were obtained from the DNA. The table records approximately 140,000 clones, approximately 87% of them present only once. Sequenced: peripheral blood. The sequence was obtained from a man aged 70 or older with active COVID-19.

The CDR3 DNA is TGTGCCAGCAGTGAAGTTGGGGCTGGCAATCAGCCCCAGCATTTT. Protein sequence: CASSEVGAGNQPQHF. J is TRBJ1-5 and V is TRBV6-1; TRBD1 is a possible D gene (5 bases). Trimming cost V 1 base and J 2 bases, with 9 bases left between them. The CDR3 runs to 15 residues. The germline V gene encodes CDR1 MNHNS and CDR2 SASEGT.